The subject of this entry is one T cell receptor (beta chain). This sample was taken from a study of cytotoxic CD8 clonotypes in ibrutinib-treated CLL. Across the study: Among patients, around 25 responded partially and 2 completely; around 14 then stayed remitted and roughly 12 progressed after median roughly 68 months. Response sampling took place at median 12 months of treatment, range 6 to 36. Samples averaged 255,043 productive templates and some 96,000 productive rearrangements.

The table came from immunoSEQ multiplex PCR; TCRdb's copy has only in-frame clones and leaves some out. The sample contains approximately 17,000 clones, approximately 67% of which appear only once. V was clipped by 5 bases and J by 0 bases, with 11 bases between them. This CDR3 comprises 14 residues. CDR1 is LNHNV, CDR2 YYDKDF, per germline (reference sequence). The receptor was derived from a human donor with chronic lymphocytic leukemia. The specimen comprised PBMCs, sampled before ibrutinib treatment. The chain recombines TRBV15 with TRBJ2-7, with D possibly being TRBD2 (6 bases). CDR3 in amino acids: CATSWGLNSYEQYF. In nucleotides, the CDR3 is TGTGCCACCAGCTGGGGACTCAACTCCTACGAGCAGTACTTC. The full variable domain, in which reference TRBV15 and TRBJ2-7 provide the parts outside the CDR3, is DAMVIQNPRYQVTQFGKPVTLSCSQTLNHNVMYWYQQKSSQAPKLLFHYYDKDFNNEADTPDNFQSRRPNTSFCFLDIRSPGLGDTAMYLCATSWGLNSYEQYFGPGTRLTVT.